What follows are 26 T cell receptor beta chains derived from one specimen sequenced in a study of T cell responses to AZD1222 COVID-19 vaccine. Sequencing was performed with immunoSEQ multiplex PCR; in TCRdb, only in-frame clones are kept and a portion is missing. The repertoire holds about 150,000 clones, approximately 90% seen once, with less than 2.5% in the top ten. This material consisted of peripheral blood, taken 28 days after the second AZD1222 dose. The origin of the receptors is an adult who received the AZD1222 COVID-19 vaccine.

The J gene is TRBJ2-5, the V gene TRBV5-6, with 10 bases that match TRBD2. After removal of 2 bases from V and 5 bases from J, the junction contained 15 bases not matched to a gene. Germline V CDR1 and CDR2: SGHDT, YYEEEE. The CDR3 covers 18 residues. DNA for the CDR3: TGTGCCAGCAGCTTCCCCCTGAGCAGCGGGAGGGCCCGGGAGACCCAGTACTTC. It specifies CASSFPLSSGRARETQYF.

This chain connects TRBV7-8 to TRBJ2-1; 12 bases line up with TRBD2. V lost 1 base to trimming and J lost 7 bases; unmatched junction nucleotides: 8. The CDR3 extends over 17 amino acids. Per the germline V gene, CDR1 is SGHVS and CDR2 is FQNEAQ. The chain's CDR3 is CASSLGRTSGKGNEQFF. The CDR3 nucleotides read TGTGCCAGCAGCTTAGGGCGGACTAGCGGGAAGGGGAATGAGCAGTTCTTC.

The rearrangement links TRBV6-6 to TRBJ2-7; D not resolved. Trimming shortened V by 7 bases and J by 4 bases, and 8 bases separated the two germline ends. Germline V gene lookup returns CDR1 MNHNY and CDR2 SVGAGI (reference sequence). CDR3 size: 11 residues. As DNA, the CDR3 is TGTGCCAGCAAACAGACATACGAGCAGTACTTC. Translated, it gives CASKQTYEQYF.

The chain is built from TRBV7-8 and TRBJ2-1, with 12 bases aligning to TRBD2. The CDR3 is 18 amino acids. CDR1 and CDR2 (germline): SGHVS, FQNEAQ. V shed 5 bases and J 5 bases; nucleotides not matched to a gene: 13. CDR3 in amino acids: CASSPSPPTSGGNNEQFF. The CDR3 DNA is TGTGCCAGCAGCCCATCACCCCCTACTAGCGGGGGGAACAATGAGCAGTTCTTC.

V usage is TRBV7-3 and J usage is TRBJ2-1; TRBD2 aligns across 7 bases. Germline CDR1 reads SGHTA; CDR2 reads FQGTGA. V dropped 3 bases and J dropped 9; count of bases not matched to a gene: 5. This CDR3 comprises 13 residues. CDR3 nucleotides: TGTGCCAGCAGCTTCCAGCGGGAAGGTGAGCAGTTCTTC. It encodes CASSFQREGEQFF. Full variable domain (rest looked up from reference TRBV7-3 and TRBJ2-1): GAGVSQTPSNKVTEKGKYVELRCDPISGHTALYWYRQSLGQGPEFLIYFQGTGAADDSGLPNDRFFAVRPEGSVSTLKIQRTERGDSAVYLCASSFQREGEQFFGPGTRLTVL.

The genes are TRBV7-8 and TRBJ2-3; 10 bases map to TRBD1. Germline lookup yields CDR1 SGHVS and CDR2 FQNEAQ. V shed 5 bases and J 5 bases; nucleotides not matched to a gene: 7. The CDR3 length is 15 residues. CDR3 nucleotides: TGTGCCAGCAGCCAGCGGGACAGGGGCAGAGATACGCAGTATTTT. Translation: CASSQRDRGRDTQYF.

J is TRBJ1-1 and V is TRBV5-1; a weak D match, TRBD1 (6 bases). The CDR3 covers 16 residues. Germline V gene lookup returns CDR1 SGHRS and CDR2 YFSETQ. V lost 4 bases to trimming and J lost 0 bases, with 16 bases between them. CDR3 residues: CASSLGFGQLNTEAFF. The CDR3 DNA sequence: TGCGCCAGCAGCCTGGGTTTTGGACAGCTGAACACTGAAGCTTTCTTT.

In nucleotides, the CDR3 is TGTGCCACCAGGAGGGGAAACACCGGGGAGCTGTTTTTT. Protein product: CATRRGNTGELFF. V is TRBV11-2 and J is TRBJ2-2; maybe TRBD2 (6 bases). This CDR3 has 13 residues. Trimming pared 10 bases from V and 2 bases from J, leaving 11 bases between. Germline V gene lookup returns CDR1 SGHAT and CDR2 FQNNGV.

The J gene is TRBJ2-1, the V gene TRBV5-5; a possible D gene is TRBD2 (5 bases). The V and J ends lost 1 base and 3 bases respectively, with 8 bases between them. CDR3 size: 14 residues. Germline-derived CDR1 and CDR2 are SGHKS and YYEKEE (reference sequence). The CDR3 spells CASSLSADYNEQFF. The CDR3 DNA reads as TGTGCCAGCAGCTTGTCAGCGGACTACAATGAGCAGTTCTTC.

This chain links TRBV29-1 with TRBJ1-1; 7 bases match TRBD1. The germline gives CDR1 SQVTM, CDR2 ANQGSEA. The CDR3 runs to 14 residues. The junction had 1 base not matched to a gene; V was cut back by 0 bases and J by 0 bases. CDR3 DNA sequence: TGCAGCGTTGAAGAGACAGGGATGAACACTGAAGCTTTCTTT. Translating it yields CSVEETGMNTEAFF.

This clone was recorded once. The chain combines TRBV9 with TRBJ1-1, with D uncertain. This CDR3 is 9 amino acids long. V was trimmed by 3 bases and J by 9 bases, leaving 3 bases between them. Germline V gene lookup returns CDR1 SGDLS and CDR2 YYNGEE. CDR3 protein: CASSEQAFF. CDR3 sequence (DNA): TGTGCCAGCAGCGAACAAGCTTTCTTT.

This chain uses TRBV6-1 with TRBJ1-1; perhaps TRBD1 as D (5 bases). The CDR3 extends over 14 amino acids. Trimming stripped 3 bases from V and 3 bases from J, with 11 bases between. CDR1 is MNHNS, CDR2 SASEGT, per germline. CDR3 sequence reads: CASSDQGGDTEAFF. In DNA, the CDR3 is TGTGCCAGCAGTGACCAGGGTGGGGACACTGAAGCTTTCTTT.

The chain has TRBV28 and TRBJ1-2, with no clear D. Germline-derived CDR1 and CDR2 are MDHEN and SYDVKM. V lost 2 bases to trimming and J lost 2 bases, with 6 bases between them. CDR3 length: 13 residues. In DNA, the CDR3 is TGTGCCAGCAGTTTAACGGACAACTATGGCTACACCTTC. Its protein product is CASSLTDNYGYTF.

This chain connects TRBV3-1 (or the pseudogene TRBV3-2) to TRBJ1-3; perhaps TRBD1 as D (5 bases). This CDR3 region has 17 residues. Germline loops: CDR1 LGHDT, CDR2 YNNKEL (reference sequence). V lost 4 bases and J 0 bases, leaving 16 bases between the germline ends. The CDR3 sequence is CASSRFNRPLSGNTIYF. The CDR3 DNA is TGTGCCAGCAGCCGCTTCAACAGGCCTCTCTCTGGAAACACCATATATTTT.

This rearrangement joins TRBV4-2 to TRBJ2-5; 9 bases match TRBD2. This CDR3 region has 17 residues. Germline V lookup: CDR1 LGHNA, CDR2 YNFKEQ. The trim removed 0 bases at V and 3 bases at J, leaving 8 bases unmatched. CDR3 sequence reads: CASSQDPVLAGEETQYF. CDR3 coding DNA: TGTGCCAGCAGCCAAGATCCGGTACTAGCGGGCGAAGAGACCCAGTACTTC.

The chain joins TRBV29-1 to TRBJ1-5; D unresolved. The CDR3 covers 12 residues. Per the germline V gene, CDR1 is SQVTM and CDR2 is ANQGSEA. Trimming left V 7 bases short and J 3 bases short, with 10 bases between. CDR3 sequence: CSAQDPNQPQHF. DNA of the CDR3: TGCAGCGCCCAGGATCCCAATCAGCCCCAGCATTTT.

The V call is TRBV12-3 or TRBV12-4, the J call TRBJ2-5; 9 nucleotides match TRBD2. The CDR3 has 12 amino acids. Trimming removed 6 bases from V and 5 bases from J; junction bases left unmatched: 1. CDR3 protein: CASRAGGETQYF. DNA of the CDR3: TGTGCCAGCAGGGCGGGAGGGGAGACCCAGTACTTC.

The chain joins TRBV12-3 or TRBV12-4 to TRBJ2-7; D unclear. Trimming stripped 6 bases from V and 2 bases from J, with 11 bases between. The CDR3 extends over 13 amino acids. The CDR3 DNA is TGTGCCAGCAGGCACACGTTCGCCTACGAGCAGTACTTC. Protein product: CASRHTFAYEQYF.

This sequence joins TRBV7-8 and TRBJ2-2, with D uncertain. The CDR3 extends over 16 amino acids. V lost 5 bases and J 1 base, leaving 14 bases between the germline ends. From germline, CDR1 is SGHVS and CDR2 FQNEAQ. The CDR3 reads CASSAAVAVNTGELFF. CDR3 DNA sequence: TGTGCCAGCAGCGCAGCCGTGGCAGTGAACACCGGGGAGCTGTTTTTT.

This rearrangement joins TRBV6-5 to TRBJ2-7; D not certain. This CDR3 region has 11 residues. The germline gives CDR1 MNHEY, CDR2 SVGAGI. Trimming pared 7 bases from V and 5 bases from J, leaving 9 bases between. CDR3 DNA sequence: TGTGCCAGCACGGGCAGGAACGAGCAGTACTTC. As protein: CASTGRNEQYF.

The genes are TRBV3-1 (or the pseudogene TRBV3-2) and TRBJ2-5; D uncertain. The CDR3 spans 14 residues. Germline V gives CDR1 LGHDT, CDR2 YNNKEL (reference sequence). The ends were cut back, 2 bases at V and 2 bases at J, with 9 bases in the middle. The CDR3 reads CASSQQPLQETQYF. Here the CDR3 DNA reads TGTGCCAGCAGCCAACAGCCTTTACAAGAGACCCAGTACTTC.

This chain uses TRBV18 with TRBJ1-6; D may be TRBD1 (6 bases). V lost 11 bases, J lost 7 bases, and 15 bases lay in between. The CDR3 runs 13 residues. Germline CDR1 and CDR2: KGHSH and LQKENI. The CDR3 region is CADATDRNSPLHF. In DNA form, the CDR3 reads TGTGCCGACGCGACAGACAGGAATTCACCCCTCCACTTT.

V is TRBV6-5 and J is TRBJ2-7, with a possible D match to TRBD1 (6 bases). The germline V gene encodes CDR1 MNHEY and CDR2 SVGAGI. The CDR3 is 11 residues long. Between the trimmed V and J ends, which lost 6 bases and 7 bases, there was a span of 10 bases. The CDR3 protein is CASRGQVEQYF. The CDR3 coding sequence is TGTGCCAGCAGGGGACAAGTGGAGCAGTACTTC.

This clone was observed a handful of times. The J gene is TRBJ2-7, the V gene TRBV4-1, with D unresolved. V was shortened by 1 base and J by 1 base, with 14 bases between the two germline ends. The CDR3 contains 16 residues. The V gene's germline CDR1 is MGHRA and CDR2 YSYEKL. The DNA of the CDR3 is TGCGCCAGCAGCCAAGGGGATGGGCGGAGTTCCTACGAGCAGTACTTC. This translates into CASSQGDGRSSYEQYF.

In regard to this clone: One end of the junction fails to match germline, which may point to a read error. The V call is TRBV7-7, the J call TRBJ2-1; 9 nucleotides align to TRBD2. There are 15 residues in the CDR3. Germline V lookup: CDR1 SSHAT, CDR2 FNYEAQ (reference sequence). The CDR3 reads CASSPFAGGRGEQFF. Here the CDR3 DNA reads TGTGCTAGCAGCCCGTTTGCGGGAGGGCGGGGTGAGCAGTTCTTC.

DNA for the CDR3: TGTGCCAGCAGCCCCTCCAGGCCAGGGGCTCGGTATGGCTACACCTTC. Protein sequence: CASSPSRPGARYGYTF. The chain carries TRBV11-1 and TRBJ1-2; weak D call: TRBD1 (6 bases). There are 16 residues in the CDR3. Germline V lookup: CDR1 SGHAT, CDR2 FQDESV (reference sequence). V lost 5 bases, J lost 5 bases, and 21 bases lay in between.